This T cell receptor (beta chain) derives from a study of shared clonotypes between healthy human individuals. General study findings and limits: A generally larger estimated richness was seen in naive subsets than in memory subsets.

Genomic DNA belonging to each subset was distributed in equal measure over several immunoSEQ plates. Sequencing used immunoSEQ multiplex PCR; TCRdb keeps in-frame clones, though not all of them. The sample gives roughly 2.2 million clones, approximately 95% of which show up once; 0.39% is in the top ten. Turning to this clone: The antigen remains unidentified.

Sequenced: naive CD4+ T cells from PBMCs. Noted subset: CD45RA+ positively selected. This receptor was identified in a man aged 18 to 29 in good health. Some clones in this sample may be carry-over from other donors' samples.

The CDR3 region is CASSSITGRLFF. DNA for the CDR3: TGTGCCAGCAGTTCAATTACAGGACGGCTGTTTTTT. The V call is TRBV28, the J call TRBJ1-4; weak D call: TRBD1 (5 bases). This CDR3 spans 12 amino acids. Trimming shortened V by 4 bases and J by 14 bases, and 14 bases separated the two germline ends. Germline V gives CDR1 MDHEN, CDR2 SYDVKM.